These 16 T cell receptor beta chains originate from one sample sequenced in a study of T cells after yellow fever vaccination. TCRdb recomputed calls from the 5' RACE reads with MiXCR, one row per CDR3 protein. The sample lists approximately 350,000 distinct CDR3 sequences; around 10% were seen once. The material was PBMCs, obtained on the day of the first yellow fever vaccination. Every receptor here comes from a man aged 18 to 35 who received the YFV17D yellow fever vaccine.

The chain combines TRBV9 with TRBJ1-1, with TRBD1 matching 9 bases. V shed 3 bases, J shed 8 bases, and the junction held 5 bases outside the gene matches. Germline V gene data show CDR1 as SGDLS and CDR2 as YYNGEE. This CDR3 has 13 residues. The CDR3 nucleotides read TGTGCCAGCAGCGGAATACAGGGGGCAGAAGCTTTCTTT. Translating it yields CASSGIQGAEAFF.

The rearrangement joins TRBV7-6 to TRBJ2-3, with D maybe TRBD2 (7 bases). Germline-derived CDR1 and CDR2 are SGHVS and FNYEAQ. With 6 bases removed from V and 5 bases from J, the gap between germline ends came to 15 bases. CDR3 length: 14 amino acids. CDR3: CASRRGGLEDTQYF. Written as DNA, the CDR3 is TGTGCCAGCAGGAGGGGGGGGCTGGAAGATACGCAGTATTTT.

The chain employs TRBV6-5 and TRBJ2-1, with 7 bases identical to TRBD1. After removal of 2 bases from V and 7 bases from J, the junction contained 5 bases not matched to a gene. Germline assignment: CDR1 MNHEY and CDR2 SVGAGI. The CDR3 loop spans 14 amino acids. The CDR3 region is CASSYAGGTNEQFF. For the CDR3, the DNA is TGTGCCAGCAGTTACGCAGGGGGTACGAATGAGCAGTTCTTC.

This rearrangement joins TRBV6-5 to TRBJ2-3; 8 bases align to TRBD2. CDR1 is MNHEY, CDR2 SVGAGI, per germline. J gave up 2 bases and V 6 bases, and 13 bases lay outside the gene matches. The CDR3 contains 17 residues. The CDR3 bases are TGTGCCAGCAGCTTACTCGGGAGGCGGGGGGCCACAGATACGCAGTATTTT. Protein: CASSLLGRRGATDTQYF.

This chain uses TRBV11-2 with TRBJ2-1; D unresolved. The V and J ends lost 2 bases and 7 bases respectively, with 6 bases between them. The CDR3 runs to 12 residues. CDR1 and CDR2 from the germline V gene are SGHAT and FQNNGV. The CDR3 here is CASSLYENEQFF. CDR3 nucleotides: TGTGCCAGCAGCTTATACGAAAATGAGCAGTTCTTC.

This clonotype was counted between two and nine times. This rearrangement joins TRBV5-1 to TRBJ1-1; D perhaps matches TRBD1 (6 bases). Trimming cost V 0 bases and J 1 base, with 13 bases left between them. Germline CDR1 reads SGHRS; CDR2 reads YFSETQ. The length of the CDR3 is 16 residues. The CDR3 reads CASSLGVRGENTEAFF. DNA for the CDR3: TGCGCCAGCAGCTTGGGGGTCAGGGGCGAGAACACTGAAGCTTTCTTT.

This clonotype turned up a few times. V usage is TRBV20-1 and J usage is TRBJ1-2, with TRBD1 as a possible D gene (5 bases). Trimming left V 6 bases short and J 2 bases short, with 16 bases between. The CDR3 is made up of 14 amino acids. The V gene's germline CDR1 is DFQATT and CDR2 SNEGSKA (reference sequence). The CDR3 loop reads CSATSGDRNYGYTF. DNA of the CDR3: TGCAGTGCAACCTCGGGGGACCGGAACTATGGCTACACCTTC.

This clonotype is a singleton in its sample. The chain is built from TRBV28 and TRBJ2-2; no definite D call. Germline CDR1 MDHEN, CDR2 SYDVKM. Trimming removed 6 bases from V and 6 bases from J, with 11 bases in between. This CDR3 is 13 amino acids long. DNA for the CDR3: TGTGCCAGCAGGAGTCAAAACTCCGGGGAGCTGTTTTTT. Encoded protein: CASRSQNSGELFF.

This clonotype has a count of ten or more. The rearrangement links TRBV6-2 or TRBV6-3 to TRBJ2-3; D uncertain. The germline V gene has CDR1 MNHEY and CDR2 SVGEGT. This CDR3 comprises 15 residues. The V gene lost 7 bases and the J gene lost 2 bases, with 16 bases spanning the gap. The CDR3 nucleotides read TGTGCCAGCACCCTCTCGGACCGACCCACAGATACGCAGTATTTT. Translating gives CASTLSDRPTDTQYF.

This chain links TRBV5-1 with TRBJ1-2, with 10 bases identical to TRBD1. Germline lookup yields CDR1 SGHRS and CDR2 YFSETQ. After removal of 4 bases from V and 3 bases from J, the junction contained 3 bases not matched to a gene. CDR3 length equals 14 residues. Here the CDR3 DNA reads TGCGCCAGCAGCGGGGGACAGGGGTACTATGGCTACACCTTC. This translates into CASSGGQGYYGYTF.

This chain links TRBV20-1 with TRBJ2-7, with a possible D match to TRBD1 (5 bases). Trimming took 1 base from V and 5 from J, leaving 12 bases between them. This CDR3 has 13 residues. The germline V gene has CDR1 DFQATT and CDR2 SNEGSKA (reference sequence). The CDR3 protein is CSARGVRVDEQYV. The CDR3, as DNA: TGCAGTGCTAGAGGAGTCAGGGTTGACGAGCAGTACGTC.

This clonotype appeared a few times. This chain joins TRBV7-9 and TRBJ2-3; possible D gene TRBD1, 5 bases. The germline V gene encodes CDR1 SEHNR and CDR2 FQNEAQ (reference sequence). Trimming stripped 3 bases from V and 5 bases from J, with 9 bases between. The CDR3 covers 13 residues. CDR3 in DNA: TGTGCCAGCAGCTTTGCCAGGGTAGATACGCAGTATTTT. Its protein product is CASSFARVDTQYF.

This clonotype was counted only a few times. The chain recombines TRBV12-3 or TRBV12-4 with TRBJ1-2, with TRBD1 matching 7 bases. This CDR3 has 15 residues. With V trimmed by 5 bases and J by 2 bases, 8 bases remained unmatched. The CDR3 DNA is TGTGCCAGCAGTCCCGGGACAGCGAGAAACTATGGCTACACCTTC. This gives the protein CASSPGTARNYGYTF.

The genes are TRBV3-1 and TRBJ2-2; weak D call: TRBD2 (5 bases). CDR3 length equals 15 residues. Between the trimmed V and J ends, which lost 2 bases and 2 bases, there was a span of 9 bases. Germline assignment: CDR1 LGHDT and CDR2 YNNKEL (reference sequence). CDR3 sequence: CASSQPGYNTGELFF. DNA for the CDR3: TGTGCCAGCAGCCAACCGGGGTATAACACCGGGGAGCTGTTTTTT.

The chain combines TRBV28 with TRBJ2-1, with D hard to call. V was shortened by 7 bases and J by 2 bases, with 15 bases between the two germline ends. The CDR3 covers 15 residues. Germline V gives CDR1 MDHEN, CDR2 SYDVKM. CDR3 loop: CASTPTPAPYNEQFF. The CDR3 DNA sequence: TGTGCCAGCACTCCGACCCCCGCCCCCTACAATGAGCAGTTCTTC.

The CDR3 DNA reads TGCAGCGTCAAAGTCCTAGGGATTGAGCAGTTCTTC. As protein: CSVKVLGIEQFF. The J gene is TRBJ2-1, the V gene TRBV29-1, with D unclear. CDR1 is SQVTM, CDR2 ANQGSEA, per germline. Trimming stripped 6 bases from V and 9 bases from J, with 15 bases between. The CDR3 length is 12 residues.